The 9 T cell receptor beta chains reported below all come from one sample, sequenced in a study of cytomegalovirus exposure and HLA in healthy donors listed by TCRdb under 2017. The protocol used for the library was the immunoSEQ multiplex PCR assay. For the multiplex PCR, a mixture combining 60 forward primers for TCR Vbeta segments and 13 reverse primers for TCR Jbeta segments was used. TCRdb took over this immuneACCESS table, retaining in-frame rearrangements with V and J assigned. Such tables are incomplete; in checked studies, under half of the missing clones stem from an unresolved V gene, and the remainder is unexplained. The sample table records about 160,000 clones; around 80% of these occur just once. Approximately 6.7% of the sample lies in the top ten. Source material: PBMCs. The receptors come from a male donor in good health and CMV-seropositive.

Here the CDR3 reads CASTNSGSYGETQYF. In nucleotides, the CDR3 is TGTGCCAGCACCAATAGCGGGAGCTACGGGGAGACCCAGTACTTC. The rearrangement joins TRBV9 to TRBJ2-5; 9 bases are shared with TRBD2. Looked up from germline, CDR1 is SGDLS and CDR2 is YYNGEE. This CDR3 region has 15 residues. After removal of 6 bases from V and 5 bases from J, the junction contained 11 bases not matched to a gene.

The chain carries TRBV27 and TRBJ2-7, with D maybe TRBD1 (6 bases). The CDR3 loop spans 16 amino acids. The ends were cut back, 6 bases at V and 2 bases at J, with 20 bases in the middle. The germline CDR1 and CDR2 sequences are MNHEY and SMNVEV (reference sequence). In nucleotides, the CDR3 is TGTGCCAGCAGGCCTCTCTTCAGGGGTGATCCCTACGAGCAGTACTTC. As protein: CASRPLFRGDPYEQYF.

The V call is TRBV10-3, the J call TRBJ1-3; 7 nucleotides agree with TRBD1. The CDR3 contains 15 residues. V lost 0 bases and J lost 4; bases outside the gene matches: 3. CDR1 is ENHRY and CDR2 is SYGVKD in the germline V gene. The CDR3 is CAISESGGGGNTIYF. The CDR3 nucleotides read TGTGCCATCAGTGAGTCTGGAGGGGGCGGAAACACCATATATTTT.

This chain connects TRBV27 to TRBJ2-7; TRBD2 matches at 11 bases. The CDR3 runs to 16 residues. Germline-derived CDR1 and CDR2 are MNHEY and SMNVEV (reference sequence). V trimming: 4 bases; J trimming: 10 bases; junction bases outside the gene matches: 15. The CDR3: CASSSPTSGSVPGQYF. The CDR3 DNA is TGTGCCAGCAGTTCCCCAACTAGCGGGAGTGTCCCGGGCCAGTACTTC.

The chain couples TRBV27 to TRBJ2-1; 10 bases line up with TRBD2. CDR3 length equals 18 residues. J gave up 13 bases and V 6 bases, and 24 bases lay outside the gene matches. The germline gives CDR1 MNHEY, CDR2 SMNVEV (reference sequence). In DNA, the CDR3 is TGTGCCAGCAGCGAACCGAGGTCGCCTAGCGGGAGTGGACGCGGCCAGTTCTTC. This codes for CASSEPRSPSGSGRGQFF.

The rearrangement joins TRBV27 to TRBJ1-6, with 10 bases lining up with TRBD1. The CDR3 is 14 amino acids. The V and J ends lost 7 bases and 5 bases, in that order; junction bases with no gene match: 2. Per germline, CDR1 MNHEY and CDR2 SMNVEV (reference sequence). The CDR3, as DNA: TGTGCCAGCATGACAGGGGGCCATAATTCACCCCTCCACTTT. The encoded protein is CASMTGGHNSPLHF.

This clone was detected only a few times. DNA for the CDR3: TGTGCCAGCAGTGACCAGGAGGGCAGCCTCCAGCATTTT. Amino acids: CASSDQEGSLQHF. The chain joins TRBV6-4 to TRBJ1-5; D ambiguous. Germline CDR1 reads MRHNA; CDR2 reads SNTAGT. Trimming left V 2 bases short and J 12 bases short, with 14 bases between. This CDR3 region has 13 residues.

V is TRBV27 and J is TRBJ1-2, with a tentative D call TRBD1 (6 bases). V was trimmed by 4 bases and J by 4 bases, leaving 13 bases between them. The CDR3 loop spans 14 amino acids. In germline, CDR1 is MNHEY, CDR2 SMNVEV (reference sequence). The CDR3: CASSSPGRGYGYTF. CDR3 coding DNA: TGTGCCAGCAGTTCCCCTGGCAGGGGCTATGGCTACACCTTC.

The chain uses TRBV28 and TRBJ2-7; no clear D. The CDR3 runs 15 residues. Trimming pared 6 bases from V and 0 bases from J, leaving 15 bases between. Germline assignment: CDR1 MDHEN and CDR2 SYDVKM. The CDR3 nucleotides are TGTGCCAGCAGCTTGACCGGGTTTAGCTCCTACGAGCAGTACTTC. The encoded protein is CASSLTGFSSYEQYF.